The text below deals with one T cell receptor beta chain. There is no known antigen for this receptor. No quality values exist for individual bases; no much larger clone is one base distant. Whole blood was collected in K2EDTA tubes by collaborating institutions according to the institutions' own protocols. For TCRbeta analysis, collaborators shipped samples as frozen whole blood, isolated PBMCs, or DNA extracted from either of those sample types. This entry comes from a study of blood T cell repertoires in COVID-19 (dated by TCRdb to the early 2020s). Turning to the overall study: The collaborator samples originated in the United States, Italy and Spain and spanned the acute and convalescent phases of COVID-19. The prospective study material was composed of cDNA or gDNA derived from T cells, B-cell-depleted T cells, or PBMCs. Subjects who had been exposed to COVID-19, were actively infected with it, or had recovered from it provided the deeply sampled blood TCRbeta repertoires that made up the dataset. The repertoires were released in a freely available public database meant as a resource for research on the immune response to SARS-CoV-2. Samples were obtained from the ongoing ImmuneRACE study (first 160 participants) and from 950 to 1,500 subjects provided by 6 global collaborators. The sample metadata nearly always contained a de-identified subject ID, COVID-19 status, age in years and sex. Where HLA class I and class II types were available, the types were taken from metadata supplied by the sample provider, not from assay-based typing.

As encoded in the germline V gene, CDR1 is ENHRY while CDR2 is SYGVKD. The junction shows trimming of 6 bases on V and 0 bases on J, and the gene matches do not reach 5 bases of it. The CDR3 has 14 amino acids, counting the end cysteine and phenylalanine. The entry retains the CDR3 DNA only, 42 bases that are in frame from base 1. The immunoSEQ Assay, a bias-controlled multiplex PCR, was used to amplify TCRbeta CDR3 regions from genomic DNA. The authors processed their data as follows. The number of nucleated cells in each sample was estimated by amplification of reference gene primers within the assay. To quantify the absolute abundance of each unique TCRbeta CDR3 rearrangement, sequence reads were collapsed and filtered. For each sample, productive Simpson clonality was calculated as the square root of Simpson's diversity index across productive rearrangements. TCRdb provides this immuneACCESS table in a form limited to in-frame rearrangements. Some clones are lacking; in checked studies, under half of them reflect an unresolved V gene, and why the rest are absent is not known. That table furnishes V, J and clone size, whereas the DNA furnished D and trimming. In this sample the table shows a few hundred thousand clones, roughly 88% of which occur a single time. More than 1.2% of the sample belongs to the ten largest clones.

On the study overall, not on this receptor specifically: Clinical and demographic metadata were provided uncurated, with the amount varying by source and participant.

The clonotype was recovered from a man older than 75 with acute or convalescent COVID-19. The chain joins TRBV10-3 to TRBJ2-7; the junction holds 7 bases that match TRBD1. Material: peripheral blood. CDR3 reads: CAISQTGSSYEQYF. The DNA reads as follows: TGTGCCATCAGCCAGACAGGGTCCTCCTACGAGCAGTACTTC.